This TCR beta chain was found in a study of a mutant IDH1 vaccine in newly diagnosed glioma. Overall study: Treated individuals were approximately 62% male and around 38% female, averaging 40.4 years of age. General observations from the study: No link was apparently found between pseudoprogression and changes in top peripheral T cell clonotypes.

Some clones are missing from TCRdb's copy, which holds only in-frame ones; the method was immunoSEQ multiplex PCR. The profile shows 15,000 to 20,000 clones, less than 97% of them singletons. Time point reported: baseline, week 1 (first vaccination visit). The treatment was: pre-vaccination baseline after standard-of-care therapy. The germline CDR1 and CDR2 sequences are SGHVS and FQNEAQ. V was shortened by 1 base and J by 2 bases, with 8 bases between the two germline ends. CDR3 length equals 14 residues. With respect to this clone: Its antigen remains unknown.

This clonotype originated in a woman aged 18-35 years with glioma. Some clones in this sample may be carry-over from other donors' samples. The genes are TRBV7-8 and TRBJ1-2; D not certain. The source was peripheral blood mononuclear cells (PBMCs), collected from a glioma patient treated with radiotherapy, temozolomide or both. DNA of the CDR3: TGTGCCAGCAGCTTAGAGGTCAGGAACTATGGCTACACCTTC. Translation gives CASSLEVRNYGYTF.